These 17 T cell receptor beta chains were all obtained from the same sample, sequenced in a study of shared T cell receptors in the human thymus (dated by TCRdb to the early 2020s). The library was generated by the immunoSEQ multiplex PCR assay. Held by TCRdb, this immuneACCESS table contains in-frame sequences only and omits some clones. Under half of the omission traces to an unresolved V gene where checked; the cause of the rest is unknown. This sample comprises some 720,000 clones, approximately 87% of them detected only once. The ten largest clones add up to 0.0095% to 0.011% of the sample. These data are also associated with another study on human thymus T cells.

The sequenced sample consisted of thymocytes. The receptors originated from a boy in the first two years of life with a congenital heart defect. Donor details come from another sample of the same person, matched by shared clones.

This clone came up once. CDR3 nucleotides: TGTGCCAGCAGCGGGGGACTAACGGACCACTACGAGCAGTACTTC. This gives the protein CASSGGLTDHYEQYF. The rearrangement joins TRBV7-2 to TRBJ2-7, with 7 nucleotides matching TRBD2. Trimming at V came to 5 bases and at J to 3 bases, leaving 10 bases not matched to a gene. In germline, CDR1 is SGHTA, CDR2 FQGNSA. The CDR3 spans 15 residues.

The chain uses TRBV4-3 and TRBJ2-1; D possibly corresponds to TRBD1 (5 bases). The CDR3 runs 15 residues. Germline V gene sequence: CDR1 LGHNA, CDR2 YSLEER. V was trimmed by 0 bases and J by 9 bases, leaving 15 bases between them. The CDR3 DNA follows: TGCGCCAGCAGCCAAGATCACGACTGGGGCTGTGAGCAGTTCTTC. Translating it yields CASSQDHDWGCEQFF.

This clone was detected only once. V gene TRBV9 combines with J gene TRBJ2-3, with TRBD2 matching over 10 bases. The CDR3 sequence is 15 residues long. CDR1 is SGDLS, CDR2 YYNGEE, per germline. J gave up 7 bases and V 6 bases, and 11 bases lay outside the gene matches. CDR3 nucleotide sequence: TGTGCCAGCAACCCAGAGCGGGAGGGCGGGAATACGCAGTATTTT. It encodes CASNPEREGGNTQYF.

V gene TRBV2 combines with J gene TRBJ2-2, with D possibly being TRBD2 (6 bases). Per germline, CDR1 SNHLY and CDR2 FYNNEI. Trimming took off 7 bases at V and 8 bases at J, with 23 bases between the two ends. CDR3 length equals 16 residues. The chain's CDR3 is CASTGRRDLVQGELFF. CDR3 DNA: TGTGCCAGCACCGGAAGGCGGGACCTCGTGCAGGGGGAGCTGTTTTTT.

On this clone: The sample carries other DNA sequences with the same CDR3. This chain uses TRBV4-2 with TRBJ2-3, with 8 bases identical to TRBD2. Trimming at V came to 0 bases and at J to 2 bases, leaving 4 bases not matched to a gene. The CDR3 runs to 16 residues. Looked up from germline, CDR1 is LGHNA and CDR2 is YNFKEQ. CDR3 loop: CASSQELAGTTDTQYF. The CDR3 region has the DNA TGTGCCAGCAGCCAAGAGTTAGCGGGGACCACAGATACGCAGTATTTT.

The chain recombines TRBV11-2 with TRBJ2-2; a possible D gene is TRBD1 (6 bases). This CDR3 comprises 16 residues. From germline, CDR1 is SGHAT and CDR2 FQNNGV. The germline V and J ends were trimmed by 3 bases and 4 bases, with 15 bases remaining between them. The CDR3 is CASSFPGELPTGELFF. The CDR3, as DNA: TGTGCCAGCAGCTTCCCAGGGGAGCTGCCCACCGGGGAGCTGTTTTTT.

V and J are TRBV5-6 and TRBJ1-2; 10 nucleotides match TRBD1. Germline V gene data show CDR1 as SGHDT and CDR2 as YYEEEE. CDR3 length equals 16 residues. The V and J ends lost 3 bases and 4 bases, in that order; junction bases with no gene match: 9. The CDR3 DNA reads as TGTGCCAGCAGCTCGATACGGACAGGGGGTCCCTATGGCTACACCTTC. Protein product: CASSSIRTGGPYGYTF.

The V gene is TRBV5-1, the J gene TRBJ1-1, with D uncertain. The ends were cut back, 4 bases at V and 7 bases at J, with 17 bases in the middle. This CDR3 region has 14 residues. Germline V gene lookup returns CDR1 SGHRS and CDR2 YFSETQ. CDR3 sequence: CASSPRGEFREAFF. The CDR3 DNA sequence: TGCGCCAGCAGCCCCCGGGGAGAGTTTCGTGAAGCTTTCTTT.

The V gene is TRBV30, the J gene TRBJ2-5; possible D gene TRBD1, 6 bases. The V and J ends lost 5 bases and 7 bases respectively, with 14 bases between them. Germline V gene data show CDR1 as GTSNPN and CDR2 as SVGIG (reference sequence). CDR3 size: 12 residues. The CDR3 coding sequence is TGTGCCTGGGGACAGCCCAAAGCGACCCAGTACTTC. It is translated as CAWGQPKATQYF. Full variable domain (outside the CDR3, taken from reference TRBV30 and TRBJ2-5): SQTIHQWPATLVQPVGSPLSLECTVEGTSNPNLYWYRQAAGRGLQLLFYSVGIGQISSEVPQNLSASRPQDRQFILSSKKLLLSDSGFYLCAWGQPKATQYFGPGTRLLVL.

V gene TRBV4-3 combines with J gene TRBJ2-3; D call uncertain. This CDR3 comprises 15 residues. The V gene's germline CDR1 is LGHNA and CDR2 YSLEER. Trimming left V 1 base short and J 5 bases short, with 13 bases between. CDR3 sequence (DNA): TGCGCCAGCAGCCAAGGGGCTTTGCGTAGAGATACGCAGTATTTT. It is translated as CASSQGALRRDTQYF.

The chain combines TRBV7-2 with TRBJ1-3; the match to TRBD1 covers 7 bases. CDR3 length: 17 residues. Germline CDR1 and CDR2: SGHTA and FQGNSA. With V trimmed by 1 base and J by 0 bases, 6 bases remained unmatched. As DNA, the CDR3 is TGTGCCAGCAGCTTAGATTGTGACAGGGACTCTGGAAACACCATATATTTT. Its translation is CASSLDCDRDSGNTIYF.

The count of this clone is one. The chain recombines TRBV5-4 with TRBJ2-1, with D maybe TRBD2 (6 bases). Trimming pared 6 bases from V and 1 base from J, leaving 17 bases between. There are 16 residues in the CDR3. Per the germline V gene, CDR1 is SGHNT and CDR2 is YYREEE (reference sequence). DNA for the CDR3: TGTGCCAGCACCGATCGGGACCGGGGGTCCTACAATGAGCAGTTCTTC. It encodes CASTDRDRGSYNEQFF.

The gene calls are TRBV25-1 and TRBJ2-7; TRBD2 agrees at 10 bases. This CDR3 has 17 amino acids. CDR1 is MGHDK and CDR2 is SYGVNS in the germline V gene. J lost 2 bases, V lost 4 bases, and 11 bases had no gene match. The CDR3 nucleotides are TGTGCCAGCAGTGTTGAGCGGGAGGGACGGACCCCCTACGAGCAGTACTTC. This encodes CASSVEREGRTPYEQYF.

The gene calls are TRBV5-1 and TRBJ2-7, with D tentatively TRBD1 (6 bases). There are 14 residues in the CDR3. Germline values: CDR1 SGHRS, CDR2 YFSETQ. V gave up 8 bases and J gave up 4 bases, with 19 bases separating them. In nucleotides, the CDR3 is TGCGCCAGTGGGGCCGGCAGGGGAGTTTACGAGCAGTACTTC. Its translation is CASGAGRGVYEQYF.

The rearrangement uses TRBV15 and TRBJ2-7, with 8 nucleotides matching TRBD2. Looked up from germline, CDR1 is LNHNV and CDR2 is YYDKDF (reference sequence). This CDR3 contains 18 residues. V was clipped by 3 bases and J by 4 bases; unmatched bases: 17. Here the CDR3 DNA reads TGTGCCACCAGCAGCGGGACTAGAGGGGGTGGTACGTCTTACGAGCAGTACTTC. Translated, it gives CATSSGTRGGGTSYEQYF.

The gene calls are TRBV5-4 and TRBJ1-2, with 7 nucleotides matching TRBD1. The germline V gene encodes CDR1 SGHNT and CDR2 YYREEE (reference sequence). The CDR3 loop spans 15 amino acids. V lost 3 bases, J lost 6 bases, and 11 bases stayed unmatched. CDR3 in amino acids: CASSSQQGLMDGYTF. CDR3 nucleotide sequence: TGTGCCAGCAGCTCTCAACAGGGGCTGATGGATGGCTACACCTTC.

The chain recombines TRBV5-6 with TRBJ1-2; tentatively, D is TRBD1 (6 bases). V lost 1 base to trimming and J lost 5 bases, with 12 bases between them. The CDR3 is made up of 14 amino acids. Germline V lookup: CDR1 SGHDT, CDR2 YYEEEE. CDR3 sequence (DNA): TGTGCCAGCAGCTTGCCCGACAGGCGGTATGGCTACACCTTC. Translated: CASSLPDRRYGYTF.